This record concerns one TCR beta chain sequence. Its antigen remains unidentified. UMI-labeled 5' RACE TRB cDNA libraries were prepared from the cells. TCRdb reprocessed the 5' RACE reads and stores each CDR3 protein as one record, lacking DNA. Its clone listing holds tens of thousands of distinct CDR3 sequences. These data belong to a study of CXCR3-negative and CXCR3-positive naive CD8 T cells. Study as a whole: The libraries yielded 130 million to 150 million TRB reads, about 1.5 +/- 0.3 million each. Study results and limitations: TRBV-TRBJ usage matched between naive CXCR3-negative and CXCR3-positive cells but not between memory cells.

CDR1 and CDR2 (germline): MNHEY, SMNVEV (reference sequence). The length of the CDR3 is 13 residues. This chain connects TRBV27 to TRBJ2-1; no DNA is available, so the TRBD2 call from TCRdb remains unchecked. The TCR was taken from a human donor in good health. Some clones in this sample may be carry-over from other donors' samples. The sample consisted of memory CD8+ T cells from blood. CDR3 residues: CASSTRLTNEQFF.